These 5 T cell receptor beta chains were sequenced from one sample in a study of tumor-infiltrating lymphocytes in oesophageal squamous cell carcinoma. TCRdb re-called the PCR reads through MiXCR, storing one row per CDR3 protein. The data show 7,500 to 9,500 distinct CDR3 sequences, around three fifths seen once. The specimen sequenced was esophageal tumor tissue. Source of these receptors: a female donor with esophageal squamous cell carcinoma.

The chain employs TRBV4-1 and TRBJ2-3; D might be TRBD1 or TRBD2, each matching 5 bases. CDR3 size: 13 residues. The V gene lost 0 bases and the J gene lost 4 bases, with 5 bases spanning the gap. Germline V CDR1 and CDR2: MGHRA, YSYEKL. CDR3 amino acids: CASSQEGADTQYF. In nucleotides, the CDR3 is TGCGCCAGCAGCCAAGAGGGGGCAGATACGCAGTATTTT.

V usage is TRBV5-1 and J usage is TRBJ2-2, with D unclear. The CDR3 runs 15 residues. Germline CDR1 SGHRS, CDR2 YFSETQ. Trimming took 6 bases from V and 6 from J, leaving 18 bases between them. The CDR3 loop is CASKATTLVSGELFF. The CDR3 DNA is TGCGCCAGCAAAGCGACCACGCTAGTCTCCGGGGAGCTGTTTTTT.

The chain is built from TRBV7-6 and TRBJ2-5; D unresolved. Near its end, the DNA agrees better with TRBJ2-1, so the J call may be wrong. The CDR3 loop spans 14 amino acids. Germline V gene lookup returns CDR1 SGHVS and CDR2 FNYEAQ. CDR3 amino acids: CASSLGRSYNEQFF. Here the CDR3 DNA reads TGTGCCAGCAGCTTAGGGCGAAGCTACAATGAGCAGTTCTTC.

Relative to its sample, this clonotype is medium-sized. The chain uses TRBV7-8 and TRBJ2-1; the D gene could be TRBD1 or TRBD2 (5 bases each). The germline CDR1 and CDR2 sequences are SGHVS and FQNEAQ. Trimming shortened V by 5 bases and J by 0 bases, and 14 bases separated the two germline ends. The length of the CDR3 is 16 residues. The CDR3 nucleotides read TGTGCCAGCAGCCGGGACGGTCAGAGCTCCTACAATGAGCAGTTCTTC. Amino acid sequence: CASSRDGQSSYNEQFF.

The table lists this clonotype with a few counts. The V call is TRBV7-6, the J call TRBJ2-3, with D unresolved. CDR1 SGHVS and CDR2 FNYEAQ come from the germline V gene. The V end lost 1 base, the J end lost 4 bases, and 6 bases lay between the germline ends. The CDR3 covers 13 residues. CDR3 residues: CASSLEYPDTQYF. The CDR3, as DNA: TGTGCCAGCAGCTTAGAGTATCCAGATACGCAGTATTTT.